This entry features one TCR beta chain sequence. The antigen is undetermined. Constant-segment primers served in 5'RACE that generated TCR alpha and TCR beta cDNA libraries bearing sample barcodes and UMIs. TCRdb processed the 5' RACE reads anew with MiXCR; each CDR3 protein has one entry. Of about 360,000 distinct CDR3 sequences listed, 13% to 15% were seen once; the top ten hold around 22%. This entry belongs to a study of T-cell memory formation after mild COVID-19. Study-wide background: There were largely donor-specific TCR clusters.

The V and J ends lost 1 base and 11 bases respectively, with 12 bases between them. Per the germline V gene, CDR1 is SGHTA and CDR2 is FQGNSA. This CDR3 region has 13 residues. Study-wide results and caveats: Day 15 to 85 contracting clones showed balanced CD4/CD8; later expanders leaned CD4+. Contracting CD4+ clones lay largely in CM and EM, with CD8+ ones residing in EMRA.

This TCR was recovered from a young man who had mild COVID-19 (a few samples of this study predate the infection). Cell type and time point are not known. Material: PBMCs or a T cell subset sorted from them (not recorded which). The chain carries TRBV7-2 and TRBJ1-5, with TRBD1 as a possible D gene (5 bases). CDR3 sequence (DNA): TGTGCCAGCAGCTTAGGGCAGGGCGAGGCCCAGCATTTT. Residues: CASSLGQGEAQHF.